The 10 T cell receptor beta chains reported below all come from one sample, sequenced in a study of glioma-infiltrating T cells after dendritic cell vaccination (dated by TCRdb to 2016 to 2017). The time point label on this specimen signifies: after dendritic cell vaccination, including at tumor progression/relapse. Libraries were constructed by the immunoSEQ multiplex PCR assay. TCRdb carries this immuneACCESS record with in-frame sequences only. Its versions omit some clonotypes, under half of them owing to an unresolved V gene in the studies checked, with the rest unexplained. For this sample the table gives some 90,000 clones, of which approximately 80% were detected only once. The ten largest clones represent over 2% of the sample. The starting material was blood, obtained after dendritic cell vaccination. These receptors were obtained from a human donor with glioblastoma.

This clone is medium-sized (0.01 to 0.1%) in the sample. The chain employs TRBV2 and TRBJ2-2, with TRBD1 matching 9 bases. The V and J ends lost 4 bases and 4 bases, in that order; junction bases with no gene match: 7. Germline V gives CDR1 SNHLY, CDR2 FYNNEI. This CDR3 spans 16 amino acids. The CDR3 region is CASSGAGTGSTGELFF. CDR3 nucleotides: TGTGCCAGCAGTGGGGCCGGGACAGGGAGCACCGGGGAGCTGTTTTTT.

The J gene is TRBJ2-1, the V gene TRBV7-9; 10 bases fit TRBD2. CDR3 size: 15 residues. V was clipped by 1 base and J by 9 bases; unmatched bases: 6. Germline values: CDR1 SEHNR, CDR2 FQNEAQ (reference sequence). CDR3 DNA: TGTGCCAGCAGCTTAGTCCCAGCGGGAGGGTTTGAGCAGTTCTTC. Encoded protein: CASSLVPAGGFEQFF. The entire variable domain, with the rest obtained from reference TRBV7-9 and TRBJ2-1, is as follows: DTGVSQNPRHKITKRGQNVTFRCDPISEHNRLYWYRQTLGQGPEFLTYFQNEAQLEKSRLLSDRFSAERPKGSFSTLEIQRTEQGDSAMYLCASSLVPAGGFEQFFGPGTRLTVL.

This sequence joins TRBV7-2 and TRBJ2-4; D is uncertain. Trimming shortened V by 5 bases and J by 0 bases, and 8 bases separated the two germline ends. The CDR3 has 14 amino acids. The germline gives CDR1 SGHTA, CDR2 FQGNSA. In nucleotides, the CDR3 is TGTGCCAGCAGCGTAGACGGAGCCAAAAACATTCAGTACTTC. Amino acid sequence: CASSVDGAKNIQYF.

The chain employs TRBV6-6 and TRBJ2-4, with TRBD2 matching 7 bases. V trimming: 4 bases; J trimming: 10 bases; junction bases outside the gene matches: 10. Germline V gene lookup returns CDR1 MNHNY and CDR2 SVGAGI (reference sequence). The CDR3 has 14 residues. The CDR3 loop is CASSLGGSGQIQYF. CDR3 coding DNA: TGTGCCAGCAGTTTGGGGGGTAGCGGGCAGATTCAGTACTTC.

The chain links TRBV6-5 to TRBJ2-5; possible D gene TRBD1, 6 bases. Germline assignment: CDR1 MNHEY and CDR2 SVGAGI. This CDR3 region has 15 residues. Trimming cost V 6 bases and J 5 bases, with 19 bases left between them. The CDR3 region has the DNA TGTGCCAGCAGCCCACGGACAGCTTCATTGGAGACCCAGTACTTC. This codes for CASSPRTASLETQYF.

V gene TRBV6-1 combines with J gene TRBJ2-7; 7 nucleotides line up with TRBD1. The V gene end was trimmed by 6 bases and the J gene end by 5 bases; junction bases not matched to a gene: 7. Germline V gene sequence: CDR1 MNHNS, CDR2 SASEGT. The CDR3 runs 13 residues. The CDR3 coding sequence is TGTGCCAGCAGGAGGACAGGCAACGACGAGCAGTACTTC. The encoded protein is CASRRTGNDEQYF.

V gene TRBV5-1 combines with J gene TRBJ1-6; D is unresolved. Deletions cut 3 bases from V and 0 bases from J, with 7 bases between. Germline values: CDR1 SGHRS, CDR2 YFSETQ. The CDR3 totals 15 residues. The CDR3 spells CASSSTSSYNSPLHF. The CDR3 DNA follows: TGCGCCAGCAGCTCGACAAGCTCCTATAATTCACCCCTCCACTTT.

CDR3 DNA: TGCGCCAGCACCCCTAGCGGGAGTACCTACAATGAGCAGTTCTTC. Amino acid sequence: CASTPSGSTYNEQFF. This sequence joins TRBV5-1 and TRBJ2-1, with 10 bases matching TRBD2. The CDR3 spans 15 residues. Germline V gene lookup returns CDR1 SGHRS and CDR2 YFSETQ. V dropped 6 bases and J dropped 2; count of bases not matched to a gene: 5.

The chain carries TRBV5-1 and TRBJ1-1, with a possible D match to TRBD1 (6 bases). The V gene lost 2 bases and the J gene lost 3 bases, with 8 bases spanning the gap. From germline, CDR1 is SGHRS and CDR2 YFSETQ. CDR3 size: 13 residues. CDR3 sequence: CASSFPGDTEAFF. CDR3 sequence (DNA): TGCGCCAGCAGCTTCCCAGGGGACACTGAAGCTTTCTTT. Full variable domain (rest looked up from reference TRBV5-1 and TRBJ1-1): KAGVTQTPRYLIKTRGQQVTLSCSPISGHRSVSWYQQTPGQGLQFLFEYFSETQRNKGNFPGRFSGRQFSNSRSEMNVSTLELGDSALYLCASSFPGDTEAFFGQGTRLTVV.

This chain links TRBV2 with TRBJ2-1, with D possibly being TRBD2 (5 bases). The ends were cut back, 4 bases at V and 10 bases at J, with 11 bases in the middle. Germline CDR1 reads SNHLY; CDR2 reads FYNNEI. There are 12 residues in the CDR3. CDR3 in amino acids: CASSAKPGEQFF. CDR3 DNA: TGTGCCAGCAGTGCAAAACCGGGGGAGCAGTTCTTC.